The 30 T cell receptor beta chains reported below all come from one sample, sequenced in a study of radiotherapy plus CTLA-4 blockade in lung cancer. Some clones are missing from TCRdb's copy, which holds only in-frame ones; the method was immunoSEQ multiplex PCR. Of roughly 90,000 clones in the sample, just over 85% were seen once. The sample here was peripheral blood, taken from a patient treated with radiotherapy plus ipilimumab. The source is a human donor with non-small cell lung cancer that progressed on radiotherapy plus ipilimumab.

The V and J genes are TRBV5-1 and TRBJ1-5; TRBD1 aligns across 12 bases. V shed 0 bases, J shed 7 bases, and the junction held 2 bases outside the gene matches. CDR3 length: 15 residues. Germline CDR1 SGHRS, CDR2 YFSETQ. CDR3 sequence reads: CASSLDGTGGQPQHF. In DNA, the CDR3 is TGCGCCAGCAGCTTGGACGGGACAGGGGGCCAGCCCCAGCATTTT.

The J gene is TRBJ1-2, the V gene TRBV6-6, with D hard to call. Between the trimmed V and J ends, which lost 0 bases and 5 bases, there was a span of 16 bases. The CDR3 spans 16 residues. Looked up from germline, CDR1 is MNHNY and CDR2 is SVGAGI (reference sequence). Written as DNA, the CDR3 is TGTGCCAGCAGTTACTCGCTCAGTGATGAGGGATATGGCTACACCTTC. Its translation: CASSYSLSDEGYGYTF.

This clone was observed a single time. The rearrangement joins TRBV30 to TRBJ2-5; unclear D gene. CDR3 length: 14 residues. Germline CDR1 reads GTSNPN; CDR2 reads SVGIG (reference sequence). The germline V and J ends were trimmed by 4 bases and 4 bases, with 16 bases remaining between them. The CDR3 coding sequence is TGTGCCTGGACCTATGGGGTAATGGGAGAGACCCAGTACTTC. It translates to CAWTYGVMGETQYF.

V is TRBV12-5 and J is TRBJ2-3; the D is unclear. Trimming removed 6 bases at V and 5 bases at J, with 15 bases between. The germline V gene encodes CDR1 LGHNT and CDR2 FRNRAP. The CDR3 totals 14 residues. CDR3 nucleotides: TGTGCTAGTGGCTCTGGACCGATAAAAGATACGCAGTATTTT. It translates to CASGSGPIKDTQYF. The full variable domain, its missing parts supplied by reference TRBV12-5 and TRBJ2-3, is DARVTQTPRHKVTEMGQEVTMRCQPILGHNTVFWYRQTMMQGLELLAYFRNRAPLDDSGMPKDRFSAEMPDATLATLKIQPSEPRDSAVYFCASGSGPIKDTQYFGPGTRLTVL.

The sample holds one count of this clone. This chain connects TRBV5-1 to TRBJ1-5, with 8 bases matching TRBD1. The ends lost 6 bases at V and 7 bases at J; junction bases unmatched: 9. Germline V gene sequence: CDR1 SGHRS, CDR2 YFSETQ. The length of the CDR3 is 14 residues. CDR3 bases: TGCGCCAGCACTCCCCCCGACAGGGGACAGCCCCAGCATTTT. Its protein is CASTPPDRGQPQHF.

The chain recombines TRBV10-3 with TRBJ2-3; D is undetermined. Germline loops: CDR1 ENHRY, CDR2 SYGVKD. Trimming cost V 4 bases and J 1 base, with 12 bases left between them. There are 15 residues in the CDR3. CDR3 loop: CAISGFHSGTDTQYF. CDR3 bases: TGTGCCATCAGTGGTTTCCACAGCGGCACAGATACGCAGTATTTT.

The chain recombines TRBV29-1 with TRBJ2-3; D is unresolved. V lost 3 bases to trimming and J lost 3 bases, with 4 bases between them. The germline gives CDR1 SQVTM, CDR2 ANQGSEA. The length of the CDR3 is 11 residues. CDR3 in amino acids: CSVEGTDTQYF. Written as DNA, the CDR3 is TGCAGCGTTGAGGGAACAGATACGCAGTATTTT.

The DNA of the CDR3 is TGTGCCAGCAGCCCAACTAGCGGGAGCGGTGAGCAGTTCTTC. Protein sequence: CASSPTSGSGEQFF. The chain has TRBV11-2 and TRBJ2-1; 11 nucleotides agree with TRBD2. Germline CDR1 reads SGHAT; CDR2 reads FQNNGV. The CDR3 is 14 residues long. The junction had 6 bases not matched to a gene; V was cut back by 5 bases and J by 9 bases.

The chain recombines TRBV27 with TRBJ2-1; no reliable D call. Germline CDR1 MNHEY, CDR2 SMNVEV (reference sequence). Trimming pared 2 bases from V and 6 bases from J, leaving 11 bases between. There are 14 residues in the CDR3. CDR3 sequence: CASSLREGLNEQFF. CDR3 DNA: TGTGCCAGCAGTTTAAGAGAAGGGCTCAATGAGCAGTTCTTC.

This clone occurred once. CDR3 DNA: TGTGCCAGTTCCCTGGAGGGGTTACTAGCCAAAAACATTCAGTACTTC. As protein: CASSLEGLLAKNIQYF. The chain uses TRBV19 and TRBJ2-4; TRBD2 is a possible D gene (6 bases). The V and J ends lost 8 bases and 0 bases respectively, with 17 bases between them. The CDR3 is made up of 16 amino acids. From germline, CDR1 is LNHDA and CDR2 SQIVND (reference sequence).

This clone was seen only once. The V gene is TRBV15, the J gene TRBJ1-2; no reliable D call. V was trimmed by 0 bases and J by 2 bases, leaving 13 bases between them. CDR3 length: 16 residues. Per germline, CDR1 LNHNV and CDR2 YYDKDF (reference sequence). CDR3 sequence (DNA): TGTGCCACCAGCAGAGATTTCACAGCCTACAACTATGGCTACACCTTC. It encodes CATSRDFTAYNYGYTF.

The chain combines TRBV11-2 with TRBJ1-4; D remains ambiguous. The CDR3 runs 14 residues. Trimming took off 5 bases at V and 7 bases at J, with 14 bases between the two ends. Germline CDR1 and CDR2: SGHAT and FQNNGV. For the CDR3, the DNA is TGTGCCAGCAGCCCCAGTTCGAGAGGTGAAAAACTGTTTTTT. Its translation: CASSPSSRGEKLFF.

The chain combines TRBV4-1 with TRBJ2-5, with a tentative D call TRBD1 (6 bases). The CDR3 length is 15 residues. The germline gives CDR1 MGHRA, CDR2 YSYEKL. The V end was cut by 5 bases, the J end by 4 bases, with 17 bases between. The CDR3 is CASSLGNQGRETQYF. In DNA form, the CDR3 reads TGCGCCAGCAGCTTGGGTAACCAGGGGAGAGAGACCCAGTACTTC.

The gene calls are TRBV6-5 and TRBJ2-7; unclear D gene. The length of the CDR3 is 13 residues. Trimming pared 6 bases from V and 3 bases from J, leaving 12 bases between. Germline loops: CDR1 MNHEY, CDR2 SVGAGI. The CDR3 spells CASSPPGYYEQYF. DNA for the CDR3: TGTGCCAGCAGCCCACCAGGATACTACGAGCAGTACTTC.

The chain recombines TRBV18 with TRBJ2-1, with 9 nucleotides matching TRBD2. Germline assignment: CDR1 KGHSH and CDR2 LQKENI. J was trimmed by 7 bases and V by 4 bases; bases with no gene match: 5. The CDR3 is made up of 14 amino acids. The CDR3 DNA follows: TGTGCCAGCTCACGACTAGCGGAGGGGAATGAGCAGTTCTTC. Its translation: CASSRLAEGNEQFF.

V is TRBV2 and J is TRBJ2-3; no clear D. Trimming took off 7 bases at V and 6 bases at J, with 20 bases between the two ends. Germline values: CDR1 SNHLY, CDR2 FYNNEI. The CDR3 sequence is 15 residues long. This CDR3 is CASKVPPRPVDTQYF. CDR3 nucleotides: TGTGCCAGCAAGGTGCCTCCAAGACCCGTGGATACGCAGTATTTT.

This clone was picked up one time. V gene TRBV19 combines with J gene TRBJ1-5; D may be TRBD1 (5 bases). The CDR3 contains 15 residues. Trimming pared 2 bases from V and 0 bases from J, leaving 8 bases between. CDR1 is LNHDA, CDR2 SQIVND, per germline (reference sequence). In nucleotides, the CDR3 is TGTGCCAGTAGTATATTGGGGGATAGCAATCAGCCCCAGCATTTT. It encodes CASSILGDSNQPQHF.

V is TRBV7-9 and J is TRBJ2-3; possibly TRBD1 for D (5 bases). V dropped 1 base and J dropped 4 bases, with 9 bases sitting between them. CDR1 and CDR2 from the germline V gene are SEHNR and FQNEAQ (reference sequence). The CDR3 totals 14 residues. The CDR3 nucleotides are TGTGCCAGCAGCTTAGACAGGCAGGCAGATACGCAGTATTTT. It yields the protein CASSLDRQADTQYF.

V is TRBV5-1 and J is TRBJ1-1; tentative D call: TRBD1 (5 bases). Germline assignment: CDR1 SGHRS and CDR2 YFSETQ. CDR3 length: 12 residues. Trimming cost V 0 bases and J 12 bases, with 12 bases left between them. The CDR3 DNA sequence: TGCGCCAGCAGCTTGGACCGGGACCCGACTTTCTTT. Its translation: CASSLDRDPTFF.

The V call is TRBV5-1, the J call TRBJ2-7; the D gene is possibly TRBD2 (5 bases). The CDR3 is 15 amino acids. CDR1 and CDR2 (germline): SGHRS, YFSETQ. Trimming shortened V by 5 bases and J by 1 base, and 16 bases separated the two germline ends. The CDR3 region has the DNA TGCGCCAGCAGTTCCTCTGGGGAGCGATCCTACGAGCAGTACTTC. This encodes CASSSSGERSYEQYF.

V and J are TRBV29-1 and TRBJ1-1; no firm D call. The V gene lost 4 bases and the J gene lost 6 bases, with 9 bases spanning the gap. The CDR3 is 11 residues long. Germline CDR1 and CDR2: SQVTM and ANQGSEA. CDR3 loop: CSVGKFSEAFF. The CDR3 DNA sequence: TGCAGCGTTGGTAAGTTCTCTGAAGCTTTCTTT.

The CDR3 bases are TGTGCCAGCAGTTCCGGACTAGCGGGAGAAAACGAGCAGTACTTC. This sequence encodes CASSSGLAGENEQYF. This rearrangement joins TRBV6-6 to TRBJ2-7, with 13 bases that match TRBD2. Germline CDR1 MNHNY, CDR2 SVGAGI (reference sequence). Trimming removed 4 bases from V and 5 bases from J; junction bases left unmatched: 5. This CDR3 is built from 15 residues.

The chain's CDR3 is CASSGSRGDTQYF. The DNA of the CDR3 is TGTGCCAGCTCCGGGAGTAGAGGAGATACGCAGTATTTT. The chain is built from TRBV7-9 and TRBJ2-3, with D perhaps matching TRBD2 (6 bases). The germline gives CDR1 SEHNR, CDR2 FQNEAQ (reference sequence). The ends were cut back, 8 bases at V and 5 bases at J, with 14 bases in the middle. The CDR3 is made up of 13 amino acids. The full variable domain, in which reference TRBV7-9 and TRBJ2-3 provide the parts outside the CDR3, is DTGVSQNPRHKITKRGQNVTFRCDPISEHNRLYWYRQTLGQGPEFLTYFQNEAQLEKSRLLSDRFSAERPKGSFSTLEIQRTEQGDSAMYLCASSGSRGDTQYFGPGTRLTVL.

The rearrangement uses TRBV7-9 and TRBJ2-1, with D possibly being TRBD1 (5 bases). The germline V and J ends were trimmed by 3 bases and 3 bases, with 9 bases remaining between them. Germline assignment: CDR1 SEHNR and CDR2 FQNEAQ (reference sequence). There are 14 residues in the CDR3. The CDR3 bases are TGTGCCAGCAGCTTTTCGACAGTCTACAATGAGCAGTTCTTC. Translated, it gives CASSFSTVYNEQFF.

This chain links TRBV19 with TRBJ1-1; D is ambiguous. V lost 11 bases, J lost 4 bases, and 11 bases lay in between. CDR1 is LNHDA, CDR2 SQIVND, per germline (reference sequence). The CDR3 is 11 amino acids. CDR3 coding DNA: TGTGCCTCCCCAGGACCCACTGAAGCTTTCTTT. It encodes CASPGPTEAFF.

The gene calls are TRBV30 and TRBJ2-5; D unresolved. CDR1 and CDR2 (germline): GTSNPN, SVGIG (reference sequence). The V end lost 0 bases, the J end lost 1 base, and 6 bases lay between the germline ends. The CDR3 loop spans 13 amino acids. This chain's CDR3 is CAWSVTIQETQYF. CDR3 nucleotide sequence: TGTGCCTGGAGTGTAACGATCCAAGAGACCCAGTACTTC.

Only a few counts were recorded for this clone. The chain joins TRBV5-6 to TRBJ1-2; the D gene is possibly TRBD1 (6 bases). Trimming stripped 5 bases from V and 8 bases from J, with 16 bases between. The germline CDR1 and CDR2 sequences are SGHDT and YYEEEE. The CDR3 extends over 13 amino acids. The CDR3 loop reads CASRKGGGQGYTF. Here the CDR3 DNA reads TGTGCCAGCAGAAAGGGCGGGGGGCAAGGCTACACCTTC.

The chain employs TRBV2 and TRBJ2-7, with D maybe TRBD2 (6 bases). CDR3 length: 16 residues. The germline CDR1 and CDR2 sequences are SNHLY and FYNNEI. V was shortened by 6 bases and J by 7 bases, with 25 bases between the two germline ends. The CDR3 DNA is TGTGCCAGCAGCCTCCATTCCGGGAGCCAAGGCGGGGAGCAGTACTTC. Translated: CASSLHSGSQGGEQYF.

J is TRBJ2-3 and V is TRBV30; 9 bases fit TRBD1. Germline V gene sequence: CDR1 GTSNPN, CDR2 SVGIG (reference sequence). V shed 3 bases, J shed 3 bases, and the junction held 10 bases outside the gene matches. The CDR3 runs 16 residues. The CDR3 DNA follows: TGTGCCTGGAGCCCGATCATCGGACAGGGGACAGATACGCAGTATTTT. This gives the protein CAWSPIIGQGTDTQYF.

The sample holds one count of this clone. The CDR3 nucleotides are TGTGCCAGCAGCGAAGGGGACAGGTGGCATGGCTACACCTTC. This codes for CASSEGDRWHGYTF. J is TRBJ1-2 and V is TRBV6-5; 8 bases fit TRBD1. The V segment lost 6 bases and the J segment 6 bases; nucleotides outside the gene matches: 9. The germline CDR1 and CDR2 sequences are MNHEY and SVGAGI. This CDR3 comprises 14 residues.